This T cell receptor (beta chain) was sequenced during a study of PD-1 blockade in classical Hodgkin lymphoma. Noted time point: cycle 4 day 1 (C4D1), after less than 7 weeks of nivolumab. Each patient relapsed following autologous stem cell transplantation, and prior brentuximab vedotin exposure differed. Patients' outcomes at their best amounted to complete response, partial response or progressive disease. The CDR3 consists of 15 residues. The trim removed 7 bases at V and 6 bases at J, leaving 6 bases unmatched. CDR1 and CDR2 from the germline V gene are LNHDA and SQIVND (reference sequence). With respect to this clone: Its antigen is as yet unknown.

General study results and limits: Relapsed/refractory patients reportedly had the lowest baseline TCR diversity, below newly diagnosed patients, who were below healthy donors. A significant rise in TCR diversity was seen by C4D1 for CD4+ cells but not for CD8+ cells.

Sequencing used immunoSEQ multiplex PCR; TCRdb keeps in-frame clones, though not all of them. The table has approximately 89,000 clones, over 80% seen once; the top ten hold over 15%. The V gene is TRBV19, the J gene TRBJ2-3; 14 bases match TRBD2. The sequenced sample was peripheral blood mononuclear cells (PBMCs), obtained before the fourth cycle of nivolumab. This TCR was sampled from a human donor with classical Hodgkin lymphoma. CDR3 region: CASNWGLAGVDTQYF. The CDR3 coding sequence is TGTGCCAGTAATTGGGGACTAGCGGGAGTTGATACGCAGTATTTT.